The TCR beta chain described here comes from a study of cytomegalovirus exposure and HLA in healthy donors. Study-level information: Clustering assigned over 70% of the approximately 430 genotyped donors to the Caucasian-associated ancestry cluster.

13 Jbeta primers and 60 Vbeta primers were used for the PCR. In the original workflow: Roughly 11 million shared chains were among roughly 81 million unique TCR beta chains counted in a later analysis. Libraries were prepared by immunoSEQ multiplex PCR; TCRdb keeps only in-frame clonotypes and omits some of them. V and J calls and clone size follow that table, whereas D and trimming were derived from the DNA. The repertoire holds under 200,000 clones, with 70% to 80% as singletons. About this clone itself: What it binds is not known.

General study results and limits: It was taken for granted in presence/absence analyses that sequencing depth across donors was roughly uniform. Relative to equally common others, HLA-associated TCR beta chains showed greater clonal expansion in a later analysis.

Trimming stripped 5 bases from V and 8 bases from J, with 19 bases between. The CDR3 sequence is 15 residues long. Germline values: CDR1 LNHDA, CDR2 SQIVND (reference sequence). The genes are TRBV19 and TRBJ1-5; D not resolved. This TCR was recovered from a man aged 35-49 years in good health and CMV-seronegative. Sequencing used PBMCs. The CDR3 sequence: CASSPLRPSGEPQHF. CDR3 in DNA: TGTGCCAGTAGTCCCCTCCGACCCTCCGGGGAGCCCCAGCATTTT.